The present TCR beta chain was sequenced within a study of blood T cell repertoires in COVID-19. Whole-study context: PBMCs, B-cell-depleted T cells, or T cells provided the cDNA or gDNA that made up the material.

The table lists this clone with a few counts. Original data processing: Nucleated cell number was recorded as an estimate derived from reference gene primer amplification. The protocol was immunoSEQ multiplex PCR, while the TCRdb copy is restricted to in-frame clones and leaves out a portion. V and J calls and clone size are given by that table; D and trimming were obtained from the DNA. The data contain 190,000 or so clones, 86% of them singletons. The V segment lost 5 bases and the J segment 0 bases; nucleotides outside the gene matches: 10. The CDR3 is 17 residues long. Looked up from germline, CDR1 is MDHEN and CDR2 is SYDVKM.

Input material: PBMCs or T cells enriched from blood (not recorded which). This TCR was recovered from a woman aged 25 to 39 who had recovered from COVID-19. This chain links TRBV28 with TRBJ1-3, with 7 bases that match TRBD1. Written as DNA, the CDR3 is TGTGCCAGCAGTGGAGGGACAGCCCGATACTCTGGAAACACCATATATTTT. Translating it yields CASSGGTARYSGNTIYF.